This T cell receptor (beta chain) appears in the sequencing data of a study of T cell repertoires in cytomegalovirus infection. Study context: CMV infection plus the matching HLA type was flagged by public TCR beta signatures. Overall study results and limits: Predominance within the ex vivo response was attributable to HLA-C-restricted CMV-specific TCR beta clonotypes. People with CMV and the relevant HLA were identified by cumulative public TCR beta family frequency.

The CDR3 loop spans 13 amino acids. Trimming took 3 bases from V and 3 from J, leaving 9 bases between them. CDR1 and CDR2 from the germline V gene are LNHDA and SQIVND (reference sequence). Worth noting for this clonotype: No antigen is known for it.

TCRdb called the reads again in MiXCR, with one record for every CDR3 protein. The sample lists 250,000 to 300,000 distinct CDR3 sequences; more than 15% were seen once. Sequencing was performed on CD8+ T cells from PBMCs. The sequence was collected from a human donor in good health (CMV status not recorded). Some clones in this sample may be carry-over from other donors' samples. This sequence joins TRBV19 and TRBJ2-7; D is perhaps TRBD1 (6 bases). This chain's CDR3 is CASSIYRDYEQYF. The CDR3 DNA reads TGTGCCAGTAGTATTTACAGGGACTACGAGCAGTACTTC.